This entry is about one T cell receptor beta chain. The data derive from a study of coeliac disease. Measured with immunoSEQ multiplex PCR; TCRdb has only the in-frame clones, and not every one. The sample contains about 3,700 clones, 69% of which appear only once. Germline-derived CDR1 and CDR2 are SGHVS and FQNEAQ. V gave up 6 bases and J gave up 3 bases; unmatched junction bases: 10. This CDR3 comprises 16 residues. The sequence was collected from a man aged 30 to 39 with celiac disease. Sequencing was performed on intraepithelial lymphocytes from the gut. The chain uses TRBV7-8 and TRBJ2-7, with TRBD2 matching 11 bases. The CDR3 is CASRLTGTSGYYEQYF. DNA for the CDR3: TGTGCCAGCAGACTTACCGGGACTAGCGGTTACTACGAGCAGTACTTC.